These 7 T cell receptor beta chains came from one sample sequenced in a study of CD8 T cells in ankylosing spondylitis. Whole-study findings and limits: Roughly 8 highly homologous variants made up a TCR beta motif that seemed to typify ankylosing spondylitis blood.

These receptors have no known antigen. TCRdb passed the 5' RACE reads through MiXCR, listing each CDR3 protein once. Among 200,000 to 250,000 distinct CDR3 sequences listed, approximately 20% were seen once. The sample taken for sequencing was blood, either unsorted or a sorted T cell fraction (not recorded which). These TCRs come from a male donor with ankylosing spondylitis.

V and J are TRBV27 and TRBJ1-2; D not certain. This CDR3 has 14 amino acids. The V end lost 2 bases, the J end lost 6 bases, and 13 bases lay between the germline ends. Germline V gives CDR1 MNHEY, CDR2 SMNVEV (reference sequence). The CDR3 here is CASSLGPANDGYTF. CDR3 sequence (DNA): TGTGCCAGCAGTTTAGGGCCAGCGAACGATGGCTACACCTTC.

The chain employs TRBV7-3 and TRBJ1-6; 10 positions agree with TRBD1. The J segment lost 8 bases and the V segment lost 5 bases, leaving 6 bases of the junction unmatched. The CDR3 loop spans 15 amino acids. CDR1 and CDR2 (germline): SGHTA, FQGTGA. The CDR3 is CASSLRQGADSPLHF. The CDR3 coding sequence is TGTGCCAGCAGCCTCAGACAGGGGGCGGATTCACCCCTCCACTTT.

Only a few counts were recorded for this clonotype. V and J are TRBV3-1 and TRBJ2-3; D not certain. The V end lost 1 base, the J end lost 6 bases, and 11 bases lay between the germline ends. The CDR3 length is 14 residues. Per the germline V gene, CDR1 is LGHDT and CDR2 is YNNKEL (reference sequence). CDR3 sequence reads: CASSQGNPGDTQYF. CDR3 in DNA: TGTGCCAGCAGCCAAGGAAACCCTGGTGATACGCAGTATTTT.

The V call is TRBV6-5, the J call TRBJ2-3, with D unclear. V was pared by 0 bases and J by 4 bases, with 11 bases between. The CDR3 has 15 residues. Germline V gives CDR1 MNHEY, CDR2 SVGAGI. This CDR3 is CASSYSKLGADTQYF. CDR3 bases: TGTGCCAGCAGTTACTCGAAGTTAGGCGCAGATACGCAGTATTTT.

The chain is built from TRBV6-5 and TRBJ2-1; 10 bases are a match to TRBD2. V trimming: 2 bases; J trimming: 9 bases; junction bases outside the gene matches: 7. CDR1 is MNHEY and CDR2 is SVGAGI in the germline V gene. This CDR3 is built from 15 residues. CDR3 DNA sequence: TGTGCCAGCAGTTACGAGGCTAGCGGGAGAATTGAGCAGTTCTTC. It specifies CASSYEASGRIEQFF.

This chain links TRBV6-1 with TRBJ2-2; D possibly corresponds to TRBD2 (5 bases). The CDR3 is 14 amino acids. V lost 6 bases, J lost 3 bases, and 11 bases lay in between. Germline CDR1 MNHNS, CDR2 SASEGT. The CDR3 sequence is CASRTLAYTGELFF. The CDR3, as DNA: TGTGCCAGCAGAACGCTAGCCTACACCGGGGAGCTGTTTTTT.

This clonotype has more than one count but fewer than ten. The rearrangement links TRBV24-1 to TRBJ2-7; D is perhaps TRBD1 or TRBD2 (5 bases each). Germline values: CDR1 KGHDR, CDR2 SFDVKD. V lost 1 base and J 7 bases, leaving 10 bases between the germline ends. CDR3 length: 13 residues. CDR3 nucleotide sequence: TGTGCCACCAGTGATTTTCGGGGCGAGGAGCAGTACTTC. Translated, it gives CATSDFRGEEQYF.